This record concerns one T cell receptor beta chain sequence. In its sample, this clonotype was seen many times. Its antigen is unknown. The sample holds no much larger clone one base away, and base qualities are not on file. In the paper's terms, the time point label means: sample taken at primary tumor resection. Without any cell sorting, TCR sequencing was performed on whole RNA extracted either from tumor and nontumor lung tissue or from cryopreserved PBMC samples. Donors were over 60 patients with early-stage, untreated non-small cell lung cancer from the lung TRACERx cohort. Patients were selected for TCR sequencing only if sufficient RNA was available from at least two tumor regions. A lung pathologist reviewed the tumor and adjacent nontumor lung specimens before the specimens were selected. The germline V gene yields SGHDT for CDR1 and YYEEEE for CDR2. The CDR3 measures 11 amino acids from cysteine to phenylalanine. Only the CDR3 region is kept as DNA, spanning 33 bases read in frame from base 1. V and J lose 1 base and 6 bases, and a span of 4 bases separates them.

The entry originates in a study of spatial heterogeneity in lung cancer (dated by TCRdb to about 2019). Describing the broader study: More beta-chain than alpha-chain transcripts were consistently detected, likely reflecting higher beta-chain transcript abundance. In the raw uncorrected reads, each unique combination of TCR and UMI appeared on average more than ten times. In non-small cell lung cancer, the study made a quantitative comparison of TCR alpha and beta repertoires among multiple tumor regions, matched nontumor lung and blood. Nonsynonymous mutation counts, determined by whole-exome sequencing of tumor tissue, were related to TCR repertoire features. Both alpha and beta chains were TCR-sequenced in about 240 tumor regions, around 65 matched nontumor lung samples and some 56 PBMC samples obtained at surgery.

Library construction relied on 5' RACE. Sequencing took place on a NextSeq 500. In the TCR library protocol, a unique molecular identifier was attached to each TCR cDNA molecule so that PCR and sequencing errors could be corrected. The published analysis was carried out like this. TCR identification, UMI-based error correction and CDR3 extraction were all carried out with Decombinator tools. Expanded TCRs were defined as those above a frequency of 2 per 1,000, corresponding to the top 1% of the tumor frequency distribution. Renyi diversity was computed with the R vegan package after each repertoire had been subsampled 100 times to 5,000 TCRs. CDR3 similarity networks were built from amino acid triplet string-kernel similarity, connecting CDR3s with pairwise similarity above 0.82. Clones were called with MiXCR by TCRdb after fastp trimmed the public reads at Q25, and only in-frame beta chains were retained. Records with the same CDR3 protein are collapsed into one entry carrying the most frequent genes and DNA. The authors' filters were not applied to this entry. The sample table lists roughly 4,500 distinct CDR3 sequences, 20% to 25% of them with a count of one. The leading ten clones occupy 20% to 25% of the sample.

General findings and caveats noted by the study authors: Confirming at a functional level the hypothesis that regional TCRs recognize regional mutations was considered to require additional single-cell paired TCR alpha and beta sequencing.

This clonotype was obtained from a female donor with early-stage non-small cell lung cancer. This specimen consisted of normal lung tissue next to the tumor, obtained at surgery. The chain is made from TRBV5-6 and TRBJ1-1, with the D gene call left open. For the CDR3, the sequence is CASSLRAEAFF. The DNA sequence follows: TGTGCCAGCAGCTTGCGGGCTGAAGCTTTCTTT.